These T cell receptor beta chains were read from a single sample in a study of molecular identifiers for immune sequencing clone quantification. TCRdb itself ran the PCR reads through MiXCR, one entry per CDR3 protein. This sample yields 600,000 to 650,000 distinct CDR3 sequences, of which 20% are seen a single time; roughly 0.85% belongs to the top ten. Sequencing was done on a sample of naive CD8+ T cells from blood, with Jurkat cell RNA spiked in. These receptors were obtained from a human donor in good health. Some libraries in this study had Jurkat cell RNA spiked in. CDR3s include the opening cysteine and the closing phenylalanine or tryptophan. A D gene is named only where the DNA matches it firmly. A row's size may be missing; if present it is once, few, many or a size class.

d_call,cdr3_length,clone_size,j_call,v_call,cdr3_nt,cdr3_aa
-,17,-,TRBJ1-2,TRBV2,TGTGCCAGCAGTGAAGTTGCATGGGGCGCGAGTAACTATGGCTACACCTTC,CASSEVAWGASNYGYTF
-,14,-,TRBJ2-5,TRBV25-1,TGTGCCAGCAGAGACCTCGGACAAGGAAGAGCCCAGTACTTC,CASRDLGQGRAQYF
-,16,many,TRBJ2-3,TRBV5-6,TGTGCCAGCAGCTTTAGTTGGGACGCGCACGAAGATACGCAGTATTTT,CASSFSWDAHEDTQYF
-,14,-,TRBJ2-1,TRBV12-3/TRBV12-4,TGTGCCAGCAGTTTATCGGCAAACCTTGCTGGGCAGCTCTTC,CASSLSANLAGQLF
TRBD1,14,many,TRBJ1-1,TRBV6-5,TGTGCCAGCATCGACAGGGTTTCGGGCACTGAAGCTTTCTTT,CASIDRVSGTEAFF
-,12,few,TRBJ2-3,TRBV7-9,TGTGCCAGCAGCGTAAGACCAGATACGCAGTATTTT,CASSVRPDTQYF
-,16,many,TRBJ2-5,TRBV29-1,TGCAGCGTTGAAGACCGGGTTGTGAATCTGGGAGAGACCCAGTACTTC,CSVEDRVVNLGETQYF
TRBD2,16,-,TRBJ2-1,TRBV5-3,TGTGCCAGCAGCTTGGTTGGAGCGGGAGTTCGTAATGAGCAGTTCTTC,CASSLVGAGVRNEQFF
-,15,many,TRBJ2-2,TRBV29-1,TGCAGCGTTGAGGGTCTTATCGCGAACACCGGGGAGCTGTTTTTT,CSVEGLIANTGELFF
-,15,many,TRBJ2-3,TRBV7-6,TGTGCCAGCAGCTTAACGGGAGCGATCGCAGATACGCAGTATTTT,CASSLTGAIADTQYF
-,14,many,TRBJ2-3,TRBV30,TGTGCCTGGAGTGTACTTAGTTGGCCAGATACGCAGTATTTT,CAWSVLSWPDTQYF
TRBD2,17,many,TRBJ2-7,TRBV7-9,TGTGCCAGCAGGGGCCCGGGACTAGCGGAGCAATCCTACGAGCAGTACTTC,CASRGPGLAEQSYEQYF
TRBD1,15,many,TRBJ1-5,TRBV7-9,TGTGCCAGCAGTTCCTCTGACAGGGGGCACCAGCCCCAGCATTTT,CASSSSDRGHQPQHF
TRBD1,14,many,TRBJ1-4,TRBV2,TGTGCCAGCAGGCCGGGACAGGGCAATGAAAAACTGTTTTTT,CASRPGQGNEKLFF
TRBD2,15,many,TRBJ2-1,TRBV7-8,TGTGCCAGCAGCTTATCTAGCGGGGAAAAGGATGAGCAGTTCTTC,CASSLSSGEKDEQFF
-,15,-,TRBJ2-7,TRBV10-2,TGCGCCAGCAGTGAAACAGGGGAGGGTGTTTGGGAGCAGTACTTC,CASSETGEGVWEQYF
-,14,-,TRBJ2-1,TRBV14,TGTGCCAGCAGCCAAGATCGCGGTTCGTTTGAGCAGTTCTTC,CASSQDRGSFEQFF
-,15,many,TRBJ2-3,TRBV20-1,TGCAGTGCTAGAGACCTAGCGCAGATCACAGATACGCAGTATTTT,CSARDLAQITDTQYF
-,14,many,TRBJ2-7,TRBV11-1,TGTGCCAGCAGCCTACCCAGTGGCAGCTTAGAGCAGTACTTC,CASSLPSGSLEQYF
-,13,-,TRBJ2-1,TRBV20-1,TGCAGTGCTAGAATGGGGGTGTTGGGTGAGCAGTTCTTC,CSARMGVLGEQFF
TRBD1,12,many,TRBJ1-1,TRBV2,TGTGCCAACCGAAGGGGACAGGCAGAAGCTTTCTTT,CANRRGQAEAFF
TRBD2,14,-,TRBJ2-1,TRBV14,TGTGCCAGCAGCCCACCTAGCGGGAGCTCCCGAGAGTTCTTC,CASSPPSGSSREFF
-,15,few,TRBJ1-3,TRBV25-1,TGTGCCAGCAGTGCCAGTTCATACTCTGGAAACACCATATATTTT,CASSASSYSGNTIYF
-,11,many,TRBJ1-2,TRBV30,TGTGCCTGGAGGGAATCCTATGGCTACACCTTC,CAWRESYGYTF
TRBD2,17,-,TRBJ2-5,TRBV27,TGTGCCAGCAGTCCCATGGTGGTAGCGGGGGCTGGGGAGGCCCAGTACTTC,CASSPMVVAGAGEAQYF
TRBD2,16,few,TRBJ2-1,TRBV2,TGTGCCAGCAGTGCCCCTAGCGGGAGCTCCTACAATGAGCAGTTCTTC,CASSAPSGSSYNEQFF
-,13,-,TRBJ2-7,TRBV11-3,TGTGCCAGCAGCGGACAGCCCCACTACGAGCAGTACTTC,CASSGQPHYEQYF